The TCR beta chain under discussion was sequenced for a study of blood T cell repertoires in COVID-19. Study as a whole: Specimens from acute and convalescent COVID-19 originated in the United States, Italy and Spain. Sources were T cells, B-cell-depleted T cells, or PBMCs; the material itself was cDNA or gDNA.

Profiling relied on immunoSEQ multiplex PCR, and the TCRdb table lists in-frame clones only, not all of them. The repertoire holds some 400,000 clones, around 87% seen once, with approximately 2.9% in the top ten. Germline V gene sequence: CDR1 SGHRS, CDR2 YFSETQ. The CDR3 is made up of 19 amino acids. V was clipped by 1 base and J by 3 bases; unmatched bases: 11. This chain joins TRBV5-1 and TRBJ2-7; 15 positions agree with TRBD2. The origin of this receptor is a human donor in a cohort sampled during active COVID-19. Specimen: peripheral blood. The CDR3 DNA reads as TGCGCCAGCAGCTTGAAAGTGGGACTAGCGGGAGGTGGGCTCTACGAGCAGTACTTC. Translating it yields CASSLKVGLAGGGLYEQYF. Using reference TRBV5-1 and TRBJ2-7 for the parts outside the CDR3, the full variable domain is KAGVTQTPRYLIKTRGQQVTLSCSPISGHRSVSWYQQTPGQGLQFLFEYFSETQRNKGNFPGRFSGRQFSNSRSEMNVSTLELGDSALYLCASSLKVGLAGGGLYEQYFGPGTRLTVT.